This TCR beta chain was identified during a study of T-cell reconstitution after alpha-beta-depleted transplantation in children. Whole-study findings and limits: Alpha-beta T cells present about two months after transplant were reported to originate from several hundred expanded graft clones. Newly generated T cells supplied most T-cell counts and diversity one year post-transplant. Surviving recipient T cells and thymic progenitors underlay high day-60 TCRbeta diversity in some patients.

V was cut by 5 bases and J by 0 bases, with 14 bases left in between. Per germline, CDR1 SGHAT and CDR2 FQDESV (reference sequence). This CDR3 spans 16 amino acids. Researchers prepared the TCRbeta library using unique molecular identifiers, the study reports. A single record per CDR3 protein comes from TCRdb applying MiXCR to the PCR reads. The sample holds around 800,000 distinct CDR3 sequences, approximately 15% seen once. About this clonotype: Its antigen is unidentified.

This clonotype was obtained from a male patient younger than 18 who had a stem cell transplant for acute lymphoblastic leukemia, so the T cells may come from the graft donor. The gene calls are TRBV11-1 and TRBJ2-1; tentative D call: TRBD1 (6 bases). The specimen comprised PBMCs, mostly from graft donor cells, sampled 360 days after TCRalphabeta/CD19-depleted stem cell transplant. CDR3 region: CASSGTRSSSYNEQFF. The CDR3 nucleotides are TGTGCCAGCAGCGGGACAAGGTCCAGCTCCTACAATGAGCAGTTCTTC.